Below, 8 T cell receptor beta chains from the same sample are listed, as sequenced in a study of post-analysis software for immune sequencing data. Broader study findings: There were five or six TRBV segments more frequent in patients than controls, and TRBV5-6, TRBV5-1 and TRBV20-1 were among them.

Their specific antigens are unknown. Unique molecular identifiers were built into the TCR beta cDNA libraries. A single record per CDR3 protein comes from TCRdb applying MiXCR to the PCR reads. The sample has about 680,000 distinct CDR3 sequences, 59% seen once. Sequencing was done on a sample of blood. These TCRs come from a girl aged 2 to 9 with multiple sclerosis.

The CDR3 region is CASSQEARGGVDTQYF. CDR3 DNA sequence: TGCGCCAGCAGCCAAGAAGCGCGGGGAGGAGTGGATACGCAGTATTTT. The genes are TRBV4-3 and TRBJ2-3; TRBD2 is a possible D gene (6 bases). The germline CDR1 and CDR2 sequences are LGHNA and YSLEER. Trimming cost V 0 bases and J 6 bases, with 16 bases left between them. This CDR3 contains 16 residues.

This chain uses TRBV12-3 or TRBV12-4 with TRBJ1-2, with D unresolved. V was pared by 3 bases and J by 4 bases, with 15 bases between. The CDR3 is made up of 15 amino acids. The CDR3 DNA reads as TGTGCCAGCAGTTTTATCGGCGGAGACTTCTATGGCTACACCTTC. The encoded protein is CASSFIGGDFYGYTF.

V usage is TRBV29-1 and J usage is TRBJ2-1, with D tentatively TRBD2 (6 bases). The germline gives CDR1 SQVTM, CDR2 ANQGSEA. Trimming left V 5 bases short and J 10 bases short, with 12 bases between. The CDR3 sequence is 11 residues long. The CDR3 sequence is CSVRTGLEQFF. CDR3 in DNA: TGCAGCGTTCGTACAGGACTAGAGCAGTTCTTC.

This chain connects TRBV5-6 to TRBJ2-7; 7 bases match TRBD1. Germline V gives CDR1 SGHDT, CDR2 YYEEEE. There are 14 residues in the CDR3. Germline trimming cut 3 bases from V and 6 bases from J; bases unmatched to any gene: 9. The CDR3 protein is CASSYLGTAAEQYF. The CDR3 bases are TGTGCCAGCAGCTACCTCGGGACAGCCGCCGAGCAGTACTTC. Combining the CDR3 with reference TRBV5-6 and TRBJ2-7 gives the whole variable domain DAGVTQSPTHLIKTRGQQVTLRCSPKSGHDTVSWYQQALGQGPQFIFQYYEEEERQRGNFPDRFSGHQFPNYSSELNVNALLLGDSALYLCASSYLGTAAEQYFGPGTRLTVT.

This sequence joins TRBV4-3 and TRBJ2-3; D is unresolved. Trimming left V 0 bases short and J 14 bases short, with 21 bases between. Germline-derived CDR1 and CDR2 are LGHNA and YSLEER. The CDR3 sequence is 15 residues long. This CDR3 is CASSQDLNKPISWYF. The CDR3 region has the DNA TGCGCCAGCAGCCAAGATCTCAATAAGCCGATTTCTTGGTATTTT.

In this sample, this clonotype turned up once. This chain connects TRBV18 to TRBJ2-1; TRBD2 matches at 7 bases. Germline V lookup: CDR1 KGHSH, CDR2 LQKENI. V shed 0 bases and J 7 bases; nucleotides not matched to a gene: 12. CDR3 length equals 17 residues. The CDR3 protein is CASSPPLAGVLGNEQFF. In nucleotides, the CDR3 is TGTGCCAGCTCACCACCTTTGGCGGGAGTCCTTGGAAATGAGCAGTTCTTC.

A word on this clonotype: The junction and the germline gene differ at one end; a read error may be behind it. The chain links TRBV29-1 to TRBJ2-1; 10 nucleotides agree with TRBD2. Germline loops: CDR1 SQVTM, CDR2 ANQGSEA. The CDR3 is 13 residues long. For the CDR3, the DNA is TGCAGCATTGAGCCAGCGGGAGGGCATGAGCAGTTCTTC. The encoded protein is CSIEPAGGHEQFF.

This clonotype was seen a few times. This chain connects TRBV20-1 to TRBJ1-5; TRBD1 matches at 8 bases. CDR3 length: 14 residues. In germline, CDR1 is DFQATT, CDR2 SNEGSKA (reference sequence). Unmatched junction bases numbered 11, after V lost 6 bases and J lost 7 bases. This chain's CDR3 is CSAQVPGGGQPQHF. The CDR3 region has the DNA TGCAGTGCCCAGGTTCCAGGGGGCGGGCAGCCCCAGCATTTT.